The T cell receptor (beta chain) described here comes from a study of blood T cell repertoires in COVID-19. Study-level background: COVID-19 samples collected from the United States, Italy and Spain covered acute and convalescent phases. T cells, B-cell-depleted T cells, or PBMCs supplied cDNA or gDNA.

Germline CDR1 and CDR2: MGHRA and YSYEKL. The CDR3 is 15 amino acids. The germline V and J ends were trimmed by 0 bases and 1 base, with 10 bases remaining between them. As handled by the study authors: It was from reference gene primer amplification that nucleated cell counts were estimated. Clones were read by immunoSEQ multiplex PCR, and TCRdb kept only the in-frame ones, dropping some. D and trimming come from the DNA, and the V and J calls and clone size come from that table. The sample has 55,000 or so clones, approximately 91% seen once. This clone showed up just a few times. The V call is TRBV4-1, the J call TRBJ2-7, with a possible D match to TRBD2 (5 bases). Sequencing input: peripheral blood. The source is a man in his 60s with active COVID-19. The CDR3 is CASSQDSGLSYEQYF. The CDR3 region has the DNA TGCGCCAGCAGCCAAGATTCAGGACTTTCCTACGAGCAGTACTTC.